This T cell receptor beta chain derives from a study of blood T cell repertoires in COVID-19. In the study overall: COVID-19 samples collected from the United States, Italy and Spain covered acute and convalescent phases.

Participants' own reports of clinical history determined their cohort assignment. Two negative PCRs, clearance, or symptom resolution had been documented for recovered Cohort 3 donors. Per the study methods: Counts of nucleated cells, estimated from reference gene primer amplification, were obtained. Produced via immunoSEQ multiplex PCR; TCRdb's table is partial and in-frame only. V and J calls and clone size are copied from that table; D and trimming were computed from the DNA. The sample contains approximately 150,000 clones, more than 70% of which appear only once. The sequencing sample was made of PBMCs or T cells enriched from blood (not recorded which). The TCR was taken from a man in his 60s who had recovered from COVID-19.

The CDR3 loop reads CASRTDKVNTEAFF. The CDR3 DNA follows: TGTGCCAGCAGAACGGACAAGGTGAACACTGAAGCTTTCTTT. The V gene is TRBV3-1 (or the pseudogene TRBV3-2), the J gene TRBJ1-1; D may be TRBD1 (5 bases). This CDR3 region has 14 residues. Germline CDR1 is LGHDT and CDR2 is YNNKEL (reference sequence). Trimming took 6 bases from V and 0 from J, leaving 11 bases between them.